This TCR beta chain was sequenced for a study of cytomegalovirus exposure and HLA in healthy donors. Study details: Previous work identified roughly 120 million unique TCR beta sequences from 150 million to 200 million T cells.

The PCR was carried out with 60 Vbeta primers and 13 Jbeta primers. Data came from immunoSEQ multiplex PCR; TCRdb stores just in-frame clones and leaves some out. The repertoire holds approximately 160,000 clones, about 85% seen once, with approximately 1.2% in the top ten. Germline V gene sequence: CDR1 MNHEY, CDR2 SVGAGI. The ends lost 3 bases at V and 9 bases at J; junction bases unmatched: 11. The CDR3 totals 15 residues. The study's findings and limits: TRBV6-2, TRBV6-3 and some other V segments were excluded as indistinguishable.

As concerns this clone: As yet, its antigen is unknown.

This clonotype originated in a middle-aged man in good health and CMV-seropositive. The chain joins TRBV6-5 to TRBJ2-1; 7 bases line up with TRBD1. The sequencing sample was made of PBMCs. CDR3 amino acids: CASSYGDRARGEQFF. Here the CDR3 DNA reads TGTGCCAGCAGTTATGGAGACAGGGCCCGGGGTGAGCAGTTCTTC.